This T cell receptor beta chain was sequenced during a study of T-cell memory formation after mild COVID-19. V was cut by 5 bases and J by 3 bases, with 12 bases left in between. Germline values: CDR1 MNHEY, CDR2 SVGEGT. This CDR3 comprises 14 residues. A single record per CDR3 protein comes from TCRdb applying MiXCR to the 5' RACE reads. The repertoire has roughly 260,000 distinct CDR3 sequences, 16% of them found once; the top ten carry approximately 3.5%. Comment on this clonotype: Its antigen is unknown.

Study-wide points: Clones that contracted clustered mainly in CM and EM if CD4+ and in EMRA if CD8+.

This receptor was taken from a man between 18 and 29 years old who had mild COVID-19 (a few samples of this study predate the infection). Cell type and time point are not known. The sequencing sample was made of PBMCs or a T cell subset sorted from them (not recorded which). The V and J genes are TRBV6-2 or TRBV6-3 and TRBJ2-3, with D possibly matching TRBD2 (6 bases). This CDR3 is CASSHGTPTDTQYF. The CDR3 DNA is TGTGCCAGCAGTCACGGGACTCCGACAGATACGCAGTATTTT.